These T cell receptor beta chains were read from a single sample in a study of OX40 agonist ivuxolimab in advanced cancers. The assay was immunoSEQ multiplex PCR, and TCRdb's table has in-frame clones only and misses some. The sample includes just under 20,000 clones, approximately 85% of them seen just once. Source: CD4+ or CD8+ T cells sorted from blood, taken in a trial of the OX40 agonist ivuxolimab. These receptors all stem from an adult with an advanced solid tumor such as melanoma, head and neck, liver or kidney cancer. CDR3s include the opening cysteine and the closing phenylalanine or tryptophan. Fields, in order: D gene, J gene, clone size, V gene, CDR3 protein, CDR3 DNA. A D gene is named only where the DNA matches it firmly. Clone size appears in some rows only: once, few, many, or a class for an expanded clone.

d_gene: -; j_gene: TRBJ1-1; abundance: few; v_gene: TRBV14; CDR3aa: CASSQFRGENTEAFF; CDR3nt: TGTGCCAGCAGCCAGTTTAGGGGTGAGAACACTGAAGCTTTCTTT
d_gene: TRBD1; j_gene: TRBJ1-3; abundance: -; v_gene: TRBV4-1; CDR3aa: CASSQDRTGISGNTIYF; CDR3nt: TGCGCCAGCAGCCAAGACCGGACAGGGATCTCTGGAAACACCATATATTTT
d_gene: TRBD1; j_gene: TRBJ2-5; abundance: -; v_gene: TRBV7-9; CDR3aa: CASSLGQGEETQYF; CDR3nt: TGTGCCAGCAGCTTGGGACAGGGGGAAGAGACCCAGTACTTC
d_gene: TRBD1; j_gene: TRBJ2-3; abundance: -; v_gene: TRBV15; CDR3aa: CATSRESPGQSPDTQYF; CDR3nt: TGTGCCACCAGCAGAGAATCGCCGGGACAGTCACCAGATACGCAGTATTTT
d_gene: TRBD2; j_gene: TRBJ2-1; abundance: -; v_gene: TRBV9; CDR3aa: CASSTGLAGDNEQFF; CDR3nt: TGTGCCAGCAGCACCGGACTAGCGGGGGACAATGAGCAGTTCTTC
d_gene: -; j_gene: TRBJ2-7; abundance: -; v_gene: TRBV9; CDR3aa: CASSVGALISYEQYF; CDR3nt: TGTGCCAGCAGCGTTGGGGCCTTAATATCCTACGAGCAGTACTTC
d_gene: -; j_gene: TRBJ2-1; abundance: -; v_gene: TRBV10-2; CDR3aa: CASRELSYNEQFF; CDR3nt: TGCGCCAGCAGGGAACTCAGCTACAATGAGCAGTTCTTC
d_gene: -; j_gene: TRBJ2-1; abundance: -; v_gene: TRBV9; CDR3aa: CASSPQGNYNEQFF; CDR3nt: TGTGCCAGCAGCCCTCAGGGTAACTACAATGAGCAGTTCTTC
d_gene: -; j_gene: TRBJ2-7; abundance: -; v_gene: TRBV11-2; CDR3aa: CASSPGFSLSEQYF; CDR3nt: TGTGCCAGCAGCCCCGGGTTTTCGCTATCCGAGCAGTACTTC
d_gene: -; j_gene: TRBJ1-5; abundance: -; v_gene: TRBV5-6; CDR3aa: CASSLAGYQPQHF; CDR3nt: TGTGCCAGCAGCTTGGCCGGCTATCAGCCCCAGCATTTT
d_gene: TRBD2; j_gene: TRBJ2-1; abundance: -; v_gene: TRBV7-6; CDR3aa: CASSLLGLAGGNEQFF; CDR3nt: TGTGCCAGCAGCTTACTGGGGCTAGCGGGGGGGAATGAGCAGTTCTTC
d_gene: -; j_gene: TRBJ2-1; abundance: few; v_gene: TRBV19; CDR3aa: CAIRRGNEQFF; CDR3nt: TGTGCCATTAGAAGGGGTAATGAGCAGTTCTTC
d_gene: -; j_gene: TRBJ1-6; abundance: -; v_gene: TRBV6-5; CDR3aa: CASRDRFSPLHF; CDR3nt: TGTGCCAGCAGAGACAGGTTTTCACCCCTCCACTTT
d_gene: -; j_gene: TRBJ2-1; abundance: -; v_gene: TRBV6-5; CDR3aa: CASTLGTPDHNEQFF; CDR3nt: TGTGCCAGCACCCTCGGGACCCCGGACCACAATGAGCAGTTCTTC
d_gene: -; j_gene: TRBJ1-6; abundance: medium-sized; v_gene: TRBV6-5; CDR3aa: CASSYQGSSPLHF; CDR3nt: TGTGCCAGCAGTTACCAGGGATCTTCACCCCTCCACTTT
d_gene: TRBD1; j_gene: TRBJ1-2; abundance: -; v_gene: TRBV27; CDR3aa: CASSSVGTGAQYGYTF; CDR3nt: TGTGCCAGCAGTTCGGTGGGAACAGGGGCGCAGTATGGCTACACCTTC
d_gene: -; j_gene: TRBJ2-3; abundance: -; v_gene: TRBV27; CDR3aa: CASRPSYDTQYF; CDR3nt: TGTGCCAGCAGACCCAGTTACGATACGCAGTATTTT
d_gene: -; j_gene: TRBJ2-7; abundance: few; v_gene: TRBV10-3; CDR3aa: CAISTKYEQYF; CDR3nt: TGTGCCATCAGTACTAAATACGAGCAGTACTTC
d_gene: TRBD1; j_gene: TRBJ2-7; abundance: -; v_gene: TRBV9; CDR3aa: CASSVRPTGGPYEQYF; CDR3nt: TGTGCCAGCAGCGTACGCCCGACAGGGGGACCCTACGAGCAGTACTTC
d_gene: -; j_gene: TRBJ2-7; abundance: -; v_gene: TRBV11-1; CDR3aa: CASSLRHSSSYEQYF; CDR3nt: TGTGCCAGCAGCTTAAGGCACAGCAGCTCCTACGAGCAGTACTTC
d_gene: TRBD2; j_gene: TRBJ2-3; abundance: -; v_gene: TRBV7-2; CDR3aa: CASSWTSGSTDTQYF; CDR3nt: TGTGCCAGCAGCTGGACTAGCGGGAGCACAGATACGCAGTATTTT
d_gene: TRBD2; j_gene: TRBJ2-7; abundance: -; v_gene: TRBV11-2; CDR3aa: CASSLDRASGAYEQYF; CDR3nt: TGTGCCAGCAGCTTAGATCGGGCTAGCGGGGCCTACGAGCAGTACTTC
d_gene: TRBD1; j_gene: TRBJ2-3; abundance: -; v_gene: TRBV9; CDR3aa: CASSYDRGTDTQYF; CDR3nt: TGTGCCAGCAGCTATGACAGGGGTACAGATACGCAGTATTTT
d_gene: -; j_gene: TRBJ2-3; abundance: few; v_gene: TRBV5-6; CDR3aa: CASSFGMYPTDTQYF; CDR3nt: TGTGCCAGCAGCTTCGGCATGTATCCAACAGATACGCAGTATTTT
d_gene: -; j_gene: TRBJ2-7; abundance: -; v_gene: TRBV20-1; CDR3aa: CSASDSYEQYF; CDR3nt: TGCAGTGCTAGTGATTCCTACGAGCAGTACTTC
d_gene: -; j_gene: TRBJ1-1; abundance: -; v_gene: TRBV5-1; CDR3aa: CASREDSEAFF; CDR3nt: TGCGCCAGCAGGGAGGACAGTGAAGCTTTCTTT